This T cell receptor beta chain was observed in a study of OX40 agonist ivuxolimab in advanced cancers. Looked up from germline, CDR1 is SGDLS and CDR2 is YYNGEE. Trimming took off 0 bases at V and 2 bases at J, with 9 bases between the two ends. CDR3 size: 14 residues. The repertoire was sequenced with immunoSEQ multiplex PCR; TCRdb's copy has only in-frame clones and lacks some. Among approximately 31,000 clones, around 90% were seen once, and the ten largest hold around three fifths. The sequence came from an adult with an advanced solid tumor such as melanoma, head and neck, liver or kidney cancer. The sequenced sample was CD4+ or CD8+ T cells sorted from blood, obtained in a trial of the OX40 agonist ivuxolimab. The rearrangement joins TRBV9 to TRBJ2-7; the D call may be TRBD1 or TRBD2 (6 bases each). DNA of the CDR3: TGTGCCAGCAGCGTAGTGGGGGGCCCCTACGAGCAGTACTTC. Translated, it gives CASSVVGGPYEQYF.